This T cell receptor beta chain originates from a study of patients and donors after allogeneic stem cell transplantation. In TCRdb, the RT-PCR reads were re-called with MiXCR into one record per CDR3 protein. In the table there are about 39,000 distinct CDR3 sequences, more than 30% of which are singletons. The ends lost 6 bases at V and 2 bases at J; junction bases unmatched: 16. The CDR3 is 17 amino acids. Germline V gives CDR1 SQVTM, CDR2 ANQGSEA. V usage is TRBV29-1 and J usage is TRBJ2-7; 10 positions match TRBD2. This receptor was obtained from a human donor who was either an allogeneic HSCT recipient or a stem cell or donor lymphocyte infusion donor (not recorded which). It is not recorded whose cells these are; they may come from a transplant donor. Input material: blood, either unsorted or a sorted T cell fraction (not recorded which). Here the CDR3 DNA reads TGCAGCGTAGGTAGGGGGGGGCTAGCGGGAGCGACCTACGAGCAGTACTTC. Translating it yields CSVGRGGLAGATYEQYF.